The 19 T cell receptor beta chains reported below all come from one sample, sequenced in a study of post-analysis software for immune sequencing data. General study findings and limits: TRBV segments more frequent in patients than in controls numbered several and included TRBV5-6, TRBV5-1 and TRBV20-1.

These receptors have no known antigen. Prepared libraries of TCR beta cDNA carried unique molecular identifiers. TCRdb ran MiXCR on the PCR reads and lists one entry per CDR3 protein. The table includes 400,000 to 500,000 distinct CDR3 sequences, about 40% detected once. The sequencing input was blood. These receptors were collected from a girl aged 2 to 9 with multiple sclerosis.

V usage is TRBV4-2 and J usage is TRBJ2-1; 9 nucleotides agree with TRBD2. This CDR3 spans 16 amino acids. V shed 0 bases and J 7 bases; nucleotides not matched to a gene: 7. The germline gives CDR1 LGHNA, CDR2 YNFKEQ. CDR3 nucleotide sequence: TGTGCCAGCAGCCAAGAGGGCGGGAGGGCCGTTAATGAGCAGTTCTTC. This sequence encodes CASSQEGGRAVNEQFF.

The chain combines TRBV20-1 with TRBJ1-4; the D is unclear. CDR1 DFQATT and CDR2 SNEGSKA come from the germline V gene (reference sequence). This CDR3 is 12 amino acids long. The CDR3 nucleotides are TGCTTGGTTGGCTCAACTAATGAAAAACTGTTTTTT. This gives the protein CLVGSTNEKLFF.

This clonotype appeared a few times. The gene calls are TRBV12-3 or TRBV12-4 and TRBJ2-7; 9 bases agree with TRBD1. The CDR3 consists of 15 residues. Trimming cost V 5 bases and J 2 bases; bases outside gene matches: 7. This chain's CDR3 is CASSSRDRAPYEQYF. CDR3 in DNA: TGTGCCAGCAGTAGCCGGGACAGGGCGCCCTACGAGCAGTACTTC.

This clonotype was observed a single time. This chain connects TRBV20-1 to TRBJ1-4, with D possibly TRBD1 on 5 matching bases. This CDR3 is 12 amino acids long. Trimming left V 3 bases short and J 8 bases short, with 10 bases between. The germline gives CDR1 DFQATT, CDR2 SNEGSKA (reference sequence). The CDR3 DNA reads as TGCAGTGCTAGTTCCGGGGACGAAAAACTGTTTTTT. As protein: CSASSGDEKLFF.

This clonotype was recorded only once. This chain connects TRBV7-2 to TRBJ2-3, with TRBD1 matching 8 bases. Germline-derived CDR1 and CDR2 are SGHTA and FQGNSA. The CDR3 is 16 residues long. The V and J ends lost 1 base and 3 bases, in that order; junction bases with no gene match: 6. As DNA, the CDR3 is TGTGCCAGCAGCTTAGGGGTCCAGGGGGCGACAGATACGCAGTATTTT. Encoded protein: CASSLGVQGATDTQYF.

This clonotype came up a few times. The genes are TRBV7-2 and TRBJ1-2; D ambiguous. Germline assignment: CDR1 SGHTA and CDR2 FQGNSA. V was clipped by 5 bases and J by 4 bases, with 11 bases between them. CDR3 size: 13 residues. DNA for the CDR3: TGTGCCAGCAGCGTTACGCTGGGCTATGGCTACACCTTC. Protein product: CASSVTLGYGYTF.

DNA of the CDR3: TGCAGCGAACAGGGGTCCTCCTACGAGCAGTACTTC. Translated: CSEQGSSYEQYF. The chain has TRBV29-1 and TRBJ2-7; the match to TRBD1 covers 7 bases. The CDR3 loop spans 12 amino acids. In germline, CDR1 is SQVTM, CDR2 ANQGSEA. Trimming took 7 bases from V and 0 from J; bases not matched to a gene: 3.

The gene calls are TRBV10-3 and TRBJ2-5, with TRBD1 identical over 11 bases. Near its end, the DNA agrees better with TRBJ2-7, so the J call may be wrong. The CDR3 contains 14 residues. The V gene's germline CDR1 is ENHRY and CDR2 SYGVKD. This chain's CDR3 is CAINPDRGHSEQYF. In nucleotides, the CDR3 is TGTGCCATCAACCCGGACAGGGGGCATAGCGAGCAGTACTTC.

The rearrangement joins TRBV20-1 to TRBJ2-3; D is uncertain. The germline V gene has CDR1 DFQATT and CDR2 SNEGSKA (reference sequence). V lost 0 bases and J 4 bases, leaving 5 bases between the germline ends. The CDR3 has 12 amino acids. The CDR3 is CSARDHSDTQYF. The CDR3 DNA reads as TGCAGTGCTAGAGATCATTCAGATACGCAGTATTTT.

CDR3 in amino acids: CASSVRPGTSGRTTRGGSYNEQFF. The CDR3 DNA follows: TGTGCCAGCAGTGTCCGCCCCGGGACTAGCGGGAGGACTACTAGGGGGGGGTCCTACAATGAGCAGTTCTTC. This rearrangement joins TRBV6-1 to TRBJ2-1, with 15 bases identical to TRBD2. CDR3 size: 24 residues. V gave up 4 bases and J gave up 1 base; unmatched junction bases: 23. The germline V gene encodes CDR1 MNHNS and CDR2 SASEGT.

About this clonotype: This could be a read error, since a much larger clone is one nucleotide away. The chain uses TRBV7-3 and TRBJ2-3; no clear D. Per the germline V gene, CDR1 is SGHTA and CDR2 is FQGTGA. The CDR3 runs to 13 residues. DNA for the CDR3: TGTACCAGCAGCACTCAAGAGGCAGATACGCAGTATTTT. Translated, it gives CTSSTQEADTQYF.

There are a few counts of this clonotype. The chain has TRBV20-1 and TRBJ2-1; D might be TRBD2 (6 bases). The CDR3 totals 15 residues. Trimming shortened V by 6 bases and J by 5 bases, and 20 bases separated the two germline ends. Germline V gene data show CDR1 as DFQATT and CDR2 as SNEGSKA (reference sequence). CDR3 sequence (DNA): TGCAGTGCCTTTAGTTCCGGGGGAGGTAACAATGAGCAGTTCTTC. Translated, it gives CSAFSSGGGNNEQFF.

The table lists this clonotype with a few counts. This chain links TRBV24-1 with TRBJ2-3, with 8 positions matching TRBD1. The CDR3 contains 19 residues. Germline CDR1 is KGHDR and CDR2 is SFDVKD. Trimming cost V 1 base and J 6 bases; bases outside gene matches: 17. The CDR3 loop is CATSDFTGGQGPAGDTQYF. Here the CDR3 DNA reads TGTGCCACCAGTGATTTTACGGGTGGACAGGGTCCCGCGGGGGATACGCAGTATTTT.

The CDR3, as DNA: TGTGCCAGCACGATTGCCGTGGGGGGGACTGACTATGGCTACACCTTC. Amino acids: CASTIAVGGTDYGYTF. The rearrangement uses TRBV6-5 and TRBJ1-2; tentative D call: TRBD1 (5 bases). This CDR3 has 16 amino acids. V was clipped by 7 bases and J by 3 bases, with 21 bases between them. CDR1 is MNHEY and CDR2 is SVGAGI in the germline V gene.

This clonotype has just a few counts. J is TRBJ1-2 and V is TRBV4-2, with TRBD1 matching over 8 bases. Unmatched junction bases numbered 10, after V lost 1 base and J lost 6 bases. Germline CDR1 reads LGHNA; CDR2 reads YNFKEQ. The CDR3 runs 16 residues. Here the CDR3 reads CASSQAGTGTAHGYTF. The CDR3, as DNA: TGTGCCAGCAGCCAAGCCGGGACAGGAACCGCTCATGGCTACACCTTC.

The V call is TRBV27, the J call TRBJ2-5; TRBD1 matches 7 bases. The J call may be faulty, since TRBJ2-7 better matches the DNA end. The V gene's germline CDR1 is MNHEY and CDR2 SMNVEV (reference sequence). CDR3 length equals 14 residues. CDR3 sequence: CASSPTGTVGEQYF. The DNA for the CDR3 is TGTGCCAGCAGTCCAACCGGGACAGTCGGCGAGCAGTACTTC.

There are a few counts of this clonotype. The chain joins TRBV11-2 to TRBJ2-3; D is possibly TRBD1 or TRBD2 (5 bases each). This CDR3 has 16 amino acids. Germline V gives CDR1 SGHAT, CDR2 FQNNGV. V lost 3 bases and J 2 bases, leaving 15 bases between the germline ends. The chain's CDR3 is CASSFAGARNTDTQYF. The CDR3 bases are TGTGCCAGCAGCTTCGCCGGGGCCCGAAACACAGATACGCAGTATTTT. Looking up the rest from reference TRBV11-2 and TRBJ2-3 gives the full variable domain: EAGVAQSPRYKIIEKRQSVAFWCNPISGHATLYWYQQILGQGPKLLIQFQNNGVVDDSQLPKDRFSAERLKGVDSTLKIQPAKLEDSAVYLCASSFAGARNTDTQYFGPGTRLTVL.

The chain carries TRBV7-9 and TRBJ2-5; possibly TRBD1 for D (5 bases). The CDR3 length is 16 residues. V was pared by 2 bases and J by 4 bases, with 17 bases between. Germline CDR1 is SEHNR and CDR2 is FQNEAQ (reference sequence). CDR3 in amino acids: CASSLRGPGPSETQYF. The CDR3 DNA is TGTGCCAGCAGCTTAAGGGGCCCCGGGCCCTCAGAGACCCAGTACTTC.

The gene calls are TRBV28 and TRBJ2-3, with 8 bases matching TRBD1. CDR1 and CDR2 from the germline V gene are MDHEN and SYDVKM. This CDR3 is 13 amino acids long. J was trimmed by 6 bases and V by 5 bases; bases with no gene match: 4. Here the CDR3 DNA reads TGTGCCAGCAGTGACCAGGGGGCGGATACGCAGTATTTT. Protein product: CASSDQGADTQYF.